These 10 T cell receptor beta chains came from one sample sequenced in a study of beta chain features in type 1 diabetes. Expressed TCRB transcripts were sequenced, since all the RNA that had been isolated was reverse transcribed. Sequencing was performed with immunoSEQ multiplex PCR; in TCRdb, only in-frame clones are kept and a portion is missing. The table lists around 320,000 clones, 14% of them singletons. Sequences were obtained from central memory CD4+ T cells from blood. Receptor source: a man aged 30 to 39 in good health.

The chain is built from TRBV4-1 and TRBJ1-4; 7 bases fit TRBD1. J lost 7 bases, V lost 4 bases, and 12 bases had no gene match. The CDR3 sequence is 16 residues long. Germline V gives CDR1 MGHRA, CDR2 YSYEKL. This chain's CDR3 is CASSPFGRQGGEKLFF. The CDR3 nucleotides are TGCGCCAGCAGCCCCTTCGGCAGACAGGGTGGTGAAAAACTGTTTTTT.

CDR3 amino acids: CASSQGGLGGVDTQYF. CDR3 DNA: TGCGCCAGCAGCCAAGGGGGACTAGGAGGCGTAGATACGCAGTATTTT. This chain links TRBV4-3 with TRBJ2-3; 8 nucleotides line up with TRBD2. The length of the CDR3 is 16 residues. Germline V CDR1 and CDR2: LGHNA, YSLEER. V trimming: 1 base; J trimming: 5 bases; junction bases outside the gene matches: 8.

This clone was seen only a few times. The chain links TRBV6-6 to TRBJ2-6; D is uncertain. This CDR3 contains 13 residues. V dropped 6 bases and J dropped 4 bases, with 7 bases sitting between them. Germline CDR1 and CDR2: MNHNY and SVGAGI (reference sequence). CDR3 amino acids: CASSSTGANVLTF. CDR3 coding DNA: TGTGCCAGCAGCAGTACCGGGGCCAACGTCCTGACTTTC.

The genes are TRBV27 and TRBJ2-3, with 10 bases that match TRBD2. After removal of 2 bases from V and 8 bases from J, the junction contained 7 bases not matched to a gene. There are 15 residues in the CDR3. Per the germline V gene, CDR1 is MNHEY and CDR2 is SMNVEV (reference sequence). CDR3 region: CASSLGIAGGATQYF. The CDR3 DNA reads as TGTGCCAGCAGTTTAGGGATAGCGGGAGGTGCTACGCAGTATTTT.

This chain joins TRBV7-2 and TRBJ2-7; D not resolved. The V end lost 4 bases, the J end lost 0 bases, and 10 bases lay between the germline ends. The CDR3 has 14 residues. The germline V gene has CDR1 SGHTA and CDR2 FQGNSA. The CDR3 spells CASSSYQSSYEQYF. The CDR3 coding sequence is TGTGCCAGCAGCTCTTACCAAAGCTCCTACGAGCAGTACTTC.

This clone was found a few times. The V gene is TRBV19, the J gene TRBJ2-2; 10 positions agree with TRBD2. Germline assignment: CDR1 LNHDA and CDR2 SQIVND (reference sequence). The CDR3 runs 16 residues. J lost 1 base, V lost 5 bases, and 4 bases had no gene match. CDR3 in amino acids: CASSLAGGRNTGELFF. CDR3 DNA sequence: TGTGCCAGTAGTTTAGCGGGGGGCAGGAACACCGGGGAGCTGTTTTTT. The whole variable domain, remainder taken from reference TRBV19 and TRBJ2-2, is DGGITQSPKYLFRKEGQNVTLSCEQNLNHDAMYWYRQDPGQGLRLIYYSQIVNDFQKGDIAEGYSVSREKKESFPLTVTSAQKNPTAFYLCASSLAGGRNTGELFFGEGSRLTVL.

V and J are TRBV2 and TRBJ1-4; TRBD1 matches 10 bases. Looked up from germline, CDR1 is SNHLY and CDR2 is FYNNEI. The CDR3 covers 15 residues. J gave up 4 bases and V 4 bases, and 3 bases lay outside the gene matches. In DNA form, the CDR3 reads TGTGCCAGCAGTGGACGGGACAGGGGTAATGAAAAACTGTTTTTT. It yields the protein CASSGRDRGNEKLFF.

As for this clone: Within the sample, other DNA sequences also encode this same CDR3. CDR3 region: CASSSRVRVTEAFF. The CDR3 region has the DNA TGTGCCAGCAGTTCCCGGGTTAGGGTGACTGAAGCTTTCTTT. The chain employs TRBV6-5 and TRBJ1-1, with D uncertain. Germline CDR1 reads MNHEY; CDR2 reads SVGAGI. The CDR3 sequence is 14 residues long. V was pared by 4 bases and J by 5 bases, with 14 bases between.

This clone turned up a few times. The chain is built from TRBV30 and TRBJ2-6; no firm D call. CDR1 is GTSNPN, CDR2 SVGIG, per germline (reference sequence). The CDR3 runs 15 residues. Trimming stripped 3 bases from V and 0 bases from J, with 9 bases between. This CDR3 is CAWRFASSGANVLTF. The CDR3 DNA is TGTGCCTGGAGATTCGCTAGCTCTGGGGCCAACGTCCTGACTTTC.

The chain joins TRBV10-3 to TRBJ2-3, with a possible D match to TRBD2 (5 bases). V was cut by 6 bases and J by 1 base, with 11 bases left in between. In germline, CDR1 is ENHRY, CDR2 SYGVKD. The CDR3 covers 14 residues. The CDR3 DNA sequence: TGTGCCATCAGGGAGCAAGCGGGCACAGATACGCAGTATTTT. The encoded protein is CAIREQAGTDTQYF.